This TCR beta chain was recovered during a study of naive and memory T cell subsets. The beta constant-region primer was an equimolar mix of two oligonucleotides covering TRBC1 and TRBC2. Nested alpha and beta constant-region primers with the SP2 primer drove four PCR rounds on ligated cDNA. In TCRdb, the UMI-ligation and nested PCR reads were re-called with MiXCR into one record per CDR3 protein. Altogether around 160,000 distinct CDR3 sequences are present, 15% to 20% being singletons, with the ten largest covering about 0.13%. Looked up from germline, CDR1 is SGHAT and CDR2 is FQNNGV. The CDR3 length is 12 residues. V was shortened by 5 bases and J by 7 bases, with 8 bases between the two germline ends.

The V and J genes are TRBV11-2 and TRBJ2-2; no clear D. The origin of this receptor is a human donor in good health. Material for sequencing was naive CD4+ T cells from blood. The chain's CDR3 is CASSRSYGELFF. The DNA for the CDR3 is TGTGCCAGCAGCCGGTCCTACGGGGAGCTGTTTTTT. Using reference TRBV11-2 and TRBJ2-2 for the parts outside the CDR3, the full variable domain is EAGVAQSPRYKIIEKRQSVAFWCNPISGHATLYWYQQILGQGPKLLIQFQNNGVVDDSQLPKDRFSAERLKGVDSTLKIQPAKLEDSAVYLCASSRSYGELFFGEGSRLTVL.